In its sample, the clone carrying this T cell receptor (beta chain) was seen many times. The CDR3 loop spans 15 amino acids. Looked up from germline, CDR1 is LGHNA and CDR2 is YSLEER. Deletions cut 1 base from V and 6 bases from J, with 15 bases between. TCRdb redid the calling of the 5' RACE reads with MiXCR, one entry per CDR3 protein. The sample has 250,000 to 400,000 distinct CDR3 sequences, 11% seen once. This entry comes from a study of CD8 T cells in ankylosing spondylitis. The sequencing input was blood, either unsorted or a sorted T cell fraction (not recorded which). The receptor was derived from a female donor with ankylosing spondylitis or in good health (not recorded which). This chain uses TRBV4-3 with TRBJ1-1; D is possibly TRBD1 (5 bases). The CDR3 reads CASSQGEWGRAEAFF. In DNA, the CDR3 is TGCGCCAGCAGCCAAGGCGAGTGGGGCAGGGCTGAAGCTTTCTTT.